This is a list of T cell receptor beta chains from one sample in a study of T cell repertoires in cytomegalovirus infection. These receptors are not linked to any known antigen. A single record per CDR3 protein comes from TCRdb applying MiXCR to the reads. The sample lists around 750,000 distinct CDR3 sequences; about 30% were seen once. This material consisted of cultured CD8+ T cells from PBMCs, taken from culture after CMV antigen stimulation. The receptors shown here come from a human donor in good health (CMV status not recorded). Some clones in this sample may be carry-over from other donors' samples. The CDR3 runs from the conserved cysteine through the conserved F or W. A D gene is named only where the DNA matches it firmly. Not all rows give a size; the values are once, few, many and, for expanded clones, a class.

abundance	j_gene	d_gene	v_gene	CDR3nt	CDR3aa
.	TRBJ2-1	.	TRBV20-1	TGCAGTGCTAGAGATCAAAGGGTCGGAGGAAATGAGCAGTTCTTC	CSARDQRVGGNEQFF
.	TRBJ2-2	.	TRBV4-2	TGTGCCAGCAGCTTCGAGGGAAACCCGAACACCGGGGAGCTGTTTTTT	CASSFEGNPNTGELFF
.	TRBJ2-2	TRBD1	TRBV5-6	TGTGCCAGCAGCTCGGACAGGGCGAACACCGGGGAGCTGTTTTTT	CASSSDRANTGELFF
.	TRBJ1-1	TRBD1	TRBV4-1	TGCGCCAGCAGCCACCGAGGACAGGGGGCGGTTGCTTTCTTT	CASSHRGQGAVAFF
few	TRBJ2-2	.	TRBV19	TGTGCCAGTGAACCGGGCCCCACCGGGGAGCTGTTTTTT	CASEPGPTGELFF
many	TRBJ1-5	.	TRBV7-9	TGTGCCAGCAGCTTAGGCGGGGAAGGCGGTCAGCCCCAGCATTTT	CASSLGGEGGQPQHF
once	TRBJ1-5	.	TRBV19	TGTGCCAGTAGGGACATCTATCAGCCCCAGCATTTT	CASRDIYQPQHF
.	TRBJ1-1	.	TRBV20-1	TGCAGCTCAGTTCTCACTGAAGCTTTCTTT	CSSVLTEAFF
.	TRBJ1-2	.	TRBV27	TGTGCCAGCAGTTTCGGTCGGTTAGGATATGGCTACACCTTC	CASSFGRLGYGYTF
few	TRBJ2-7	TRBD1	TRBV4-1	TGCGCCAGCACCCACCGGGTGGGACAGGGCTCCTCCGAGCAGTACTTC	CASTHRVGQGSSEQYF
many	TRBJ2-5	TRBD1	TRBV7-8	TGTGCCAGCAGCTTAGAGCCAGGGGGAGAGACCCAGTACTTC	CASSLEPGGETQYF